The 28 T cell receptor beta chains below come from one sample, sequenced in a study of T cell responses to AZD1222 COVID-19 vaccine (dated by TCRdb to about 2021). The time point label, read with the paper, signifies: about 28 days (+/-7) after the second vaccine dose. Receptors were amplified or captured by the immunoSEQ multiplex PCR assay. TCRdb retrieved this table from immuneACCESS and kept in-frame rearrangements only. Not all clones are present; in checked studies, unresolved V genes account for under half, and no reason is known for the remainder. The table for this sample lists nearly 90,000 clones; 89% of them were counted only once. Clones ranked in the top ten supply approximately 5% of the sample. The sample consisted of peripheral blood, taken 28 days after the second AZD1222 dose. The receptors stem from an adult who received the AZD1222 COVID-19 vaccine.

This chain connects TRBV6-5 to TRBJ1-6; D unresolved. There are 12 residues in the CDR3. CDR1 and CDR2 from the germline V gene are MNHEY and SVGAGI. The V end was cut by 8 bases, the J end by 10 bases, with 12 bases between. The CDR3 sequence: CASDGGWSPLHF. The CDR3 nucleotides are TGTGCCAGCGATGGAGGTTGGTCACCCCTCCACTTT.

Here the CDR3 reads CASSFLADNTEAFF. The CDR3 nucleotides read TGCGCCAGCAGCTTCTTGGCGGATAACACTGAAGCTTTCTTT. This chain connects TRBV4-1 to TRBJ1-1; D remains ambiguous. This CDR3 has 14 residues. V dropped 5 bases and J dropped 2 bases, with 12 bases sitting between them. Germline V gene sequence: CDR1 MGHRA, CDR2 YSYEKL.

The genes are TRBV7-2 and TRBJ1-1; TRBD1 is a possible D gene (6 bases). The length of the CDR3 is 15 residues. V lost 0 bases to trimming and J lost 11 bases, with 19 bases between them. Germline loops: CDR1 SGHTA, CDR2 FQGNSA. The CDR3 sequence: CASSLAIEGPGVAFF. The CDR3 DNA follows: TGTGCCAGCAGCTTAGCGATTGAGGGACCAGGGGTGGCTTTCTTT.

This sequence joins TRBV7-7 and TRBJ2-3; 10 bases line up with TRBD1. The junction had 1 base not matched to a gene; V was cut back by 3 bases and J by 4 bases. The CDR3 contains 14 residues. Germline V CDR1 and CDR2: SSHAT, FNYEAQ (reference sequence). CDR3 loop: CASSFGTGADTQYF. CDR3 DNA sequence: TGTGCCAGCAGCTTTGGGACAGGGGCAGATACGCAGTATTTT.

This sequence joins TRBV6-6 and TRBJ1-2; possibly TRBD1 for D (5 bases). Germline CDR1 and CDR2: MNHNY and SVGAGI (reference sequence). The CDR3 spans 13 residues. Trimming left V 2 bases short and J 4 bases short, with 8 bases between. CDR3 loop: CASSYGGTYGYTF. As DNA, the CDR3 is TGTGCCAGCAGTTACGGGGGAACCTATGGCTACACCTTC.

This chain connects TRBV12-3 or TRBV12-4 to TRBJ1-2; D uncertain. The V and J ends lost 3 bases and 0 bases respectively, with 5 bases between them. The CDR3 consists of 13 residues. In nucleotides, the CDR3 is TGTGCCAGCAGTTTTGTCGCTAACTATGGCTACACCTTC. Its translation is CASSFVANYGYTF.

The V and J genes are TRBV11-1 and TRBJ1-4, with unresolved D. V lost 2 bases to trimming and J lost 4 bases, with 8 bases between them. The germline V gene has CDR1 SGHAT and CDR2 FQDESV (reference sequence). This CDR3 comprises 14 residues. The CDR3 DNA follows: TGTGCCAGCAGCTTACGCGACGGTAATGAAAAACTGTTTTTT. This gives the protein CASSLRDGNEKLFF.

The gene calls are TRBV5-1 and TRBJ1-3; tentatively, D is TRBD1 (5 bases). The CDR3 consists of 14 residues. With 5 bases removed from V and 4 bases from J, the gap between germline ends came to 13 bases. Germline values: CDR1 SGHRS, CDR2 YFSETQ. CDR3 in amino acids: CASRFEGTGNTIYF. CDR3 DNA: TGCGCCAGCAGATTTGAGGGGACCGGAAACACCATATATTTT.

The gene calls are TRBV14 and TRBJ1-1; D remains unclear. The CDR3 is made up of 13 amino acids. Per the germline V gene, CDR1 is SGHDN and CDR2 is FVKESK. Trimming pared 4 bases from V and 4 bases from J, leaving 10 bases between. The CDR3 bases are TGTGCCAGCAGCCGTCTAGAAGGCACTGAAGCTTTCTTT. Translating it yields CASSRLEGTEAFF.

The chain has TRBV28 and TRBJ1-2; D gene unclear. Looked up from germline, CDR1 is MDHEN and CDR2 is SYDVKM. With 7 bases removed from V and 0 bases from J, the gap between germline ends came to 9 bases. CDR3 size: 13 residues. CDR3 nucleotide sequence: TGTGCCAGCAAAGCGGGGACTAACTATGGCTACACCTTC. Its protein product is CASKAGTNYGYTF.

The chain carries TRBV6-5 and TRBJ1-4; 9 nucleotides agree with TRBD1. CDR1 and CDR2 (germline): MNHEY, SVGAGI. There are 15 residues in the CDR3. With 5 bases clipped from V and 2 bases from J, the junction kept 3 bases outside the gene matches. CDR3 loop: CASSPGQGTNEKLFF. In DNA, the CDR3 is TGTGCCAGCAGTCCGGGACAGGGTACTAATGAAAAACTGTTTTTT.

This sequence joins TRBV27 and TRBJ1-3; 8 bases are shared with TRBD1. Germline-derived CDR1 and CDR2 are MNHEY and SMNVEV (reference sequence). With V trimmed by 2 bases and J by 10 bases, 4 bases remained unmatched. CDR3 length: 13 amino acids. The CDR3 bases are TGTGCCAGCAGTTTAGGACAGGGTGGGACCATATATTTT. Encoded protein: CASSLGQGGTIYF.

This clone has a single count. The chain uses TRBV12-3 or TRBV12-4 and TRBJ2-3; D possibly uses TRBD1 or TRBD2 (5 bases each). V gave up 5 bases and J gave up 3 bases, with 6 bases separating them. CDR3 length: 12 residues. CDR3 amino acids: CASSEGTDTQYF. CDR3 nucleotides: TGTGCCAGCAGTGAGGGGACAGATACGCAGTATTTT.

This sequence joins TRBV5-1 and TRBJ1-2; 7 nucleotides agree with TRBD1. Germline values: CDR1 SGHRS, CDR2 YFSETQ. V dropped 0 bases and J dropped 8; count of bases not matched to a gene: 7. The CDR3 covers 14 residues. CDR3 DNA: TGCGCCAGCAGCTTGGCTGACAGGGAGTTAGGCTACACCTTC. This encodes CASSLADRELGYTF.

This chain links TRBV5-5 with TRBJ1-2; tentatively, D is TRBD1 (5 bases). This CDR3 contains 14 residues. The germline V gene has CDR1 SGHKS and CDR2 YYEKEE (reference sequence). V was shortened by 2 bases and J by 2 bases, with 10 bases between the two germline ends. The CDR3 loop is CASSFPGGNYGYTF. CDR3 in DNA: TGTGCCAGCAGCTTCCCGGGGGGAAACTATGGCTACACCTTC.

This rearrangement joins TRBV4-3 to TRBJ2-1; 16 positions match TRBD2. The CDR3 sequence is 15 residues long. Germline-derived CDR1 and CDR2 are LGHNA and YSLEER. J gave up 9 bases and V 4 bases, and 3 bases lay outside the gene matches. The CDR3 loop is CASSRGTSGGGEQFF. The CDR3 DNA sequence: TGCGCCAGCAGCCGCGGGACTAGCGGGGGGGGTGAGCAGTTCTTC.

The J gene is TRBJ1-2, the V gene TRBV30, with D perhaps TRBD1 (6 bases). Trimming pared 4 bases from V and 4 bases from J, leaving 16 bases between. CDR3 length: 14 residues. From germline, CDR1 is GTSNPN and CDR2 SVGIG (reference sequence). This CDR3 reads CAWTPGRGSYGYTF. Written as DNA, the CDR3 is TGTGCCTGGACCCCGGGCAGGGGCAGCTATGGCTACACCTTC.

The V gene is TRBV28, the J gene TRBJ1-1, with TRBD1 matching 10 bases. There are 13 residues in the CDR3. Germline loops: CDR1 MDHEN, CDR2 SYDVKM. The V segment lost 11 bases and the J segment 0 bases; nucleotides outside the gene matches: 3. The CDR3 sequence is CAGGQGLNTEAFF. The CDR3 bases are TGTGCCGGGGGACAGGGGCTGAACACTGAAGCTTTCTTT.

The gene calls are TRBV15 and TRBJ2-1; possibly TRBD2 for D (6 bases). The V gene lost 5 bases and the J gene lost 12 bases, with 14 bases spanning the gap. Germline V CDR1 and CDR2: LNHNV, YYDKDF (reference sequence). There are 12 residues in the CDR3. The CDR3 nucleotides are TGTGCCACCAGCGGGCCGGGACTGGTGCAGTTCTTC. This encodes CATSGPGLVQFF.

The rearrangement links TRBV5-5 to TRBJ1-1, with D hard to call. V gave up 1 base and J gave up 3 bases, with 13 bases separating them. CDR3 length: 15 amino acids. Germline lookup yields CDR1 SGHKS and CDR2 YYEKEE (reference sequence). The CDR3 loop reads CASSLRQAGYTEAFF. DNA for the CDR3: TGTGCCAGCAGCTTGCGTCAGGCGGGGTACACTGAAGCTTTCTTT.

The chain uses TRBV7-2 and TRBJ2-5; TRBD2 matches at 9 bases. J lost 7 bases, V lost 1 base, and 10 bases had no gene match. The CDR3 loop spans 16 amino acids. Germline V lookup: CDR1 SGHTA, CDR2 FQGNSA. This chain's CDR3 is CASSLEGGGAPSTQYF. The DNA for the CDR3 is TGTGCCAGCAGCTTAGAAGGCGGGGGGGCGCCCTCGACCCAGTACTTC.

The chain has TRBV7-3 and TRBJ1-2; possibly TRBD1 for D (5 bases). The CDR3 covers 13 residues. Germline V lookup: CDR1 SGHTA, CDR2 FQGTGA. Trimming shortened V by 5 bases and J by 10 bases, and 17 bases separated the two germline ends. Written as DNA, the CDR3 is TGTGCCAGCAGCGCCGGGGACGGGCGCGACTACACCTTC. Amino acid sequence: CASSAGDGRDYTF.

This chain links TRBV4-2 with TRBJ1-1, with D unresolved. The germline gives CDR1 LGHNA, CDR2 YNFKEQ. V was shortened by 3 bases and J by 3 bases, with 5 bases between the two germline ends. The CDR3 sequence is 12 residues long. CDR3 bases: TGTGCCAGCAGCCAGGGGTACACTGAAGCTTTCTTT. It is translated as CASSQGYTEAFF.

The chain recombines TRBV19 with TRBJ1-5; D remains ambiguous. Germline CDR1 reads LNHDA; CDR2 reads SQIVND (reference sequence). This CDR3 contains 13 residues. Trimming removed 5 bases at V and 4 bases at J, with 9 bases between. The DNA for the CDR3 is TGTGCCAGTAGTCCCGATAGAAATCAGCCCCAGCATTTT. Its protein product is CASSPDRNQPQHF.

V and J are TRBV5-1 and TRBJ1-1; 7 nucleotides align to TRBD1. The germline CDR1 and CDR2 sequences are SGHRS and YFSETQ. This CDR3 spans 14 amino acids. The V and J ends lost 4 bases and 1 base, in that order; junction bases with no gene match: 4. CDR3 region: CASSNRDRNTEAFF. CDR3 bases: TGCGCCAGCAGCAACCGGGACAGGAACACTGAAGCTTTCTTT.

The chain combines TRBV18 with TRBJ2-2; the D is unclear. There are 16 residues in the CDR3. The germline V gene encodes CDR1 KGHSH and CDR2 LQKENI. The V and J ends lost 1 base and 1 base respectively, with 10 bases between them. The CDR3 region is CASSPLTPRNTGELFF. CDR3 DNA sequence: TGTGCCAGCTCACCACTCACTCCAAGGAACACCGGGGAGCTGTTTTTT.

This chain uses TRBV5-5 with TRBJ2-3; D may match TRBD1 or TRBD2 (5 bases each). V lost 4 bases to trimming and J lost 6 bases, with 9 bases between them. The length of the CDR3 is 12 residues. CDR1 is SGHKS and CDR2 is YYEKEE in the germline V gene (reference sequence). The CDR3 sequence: CASSPGRDTQYF. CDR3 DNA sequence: TGTGCCAGCAGCCCGGGGCGCGATACGCAGTATTTT. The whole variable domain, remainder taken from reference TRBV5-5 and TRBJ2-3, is DAGVTQSPTHLIKTRGQQVTLRCSPISGHKSVSWYQQVLGQGPQFIFQYYEKEERGRGNFPDRFSARQFPNYSSELNVNALLLGDSALYLCASSPGRDTQYFGPGTRLTVL.

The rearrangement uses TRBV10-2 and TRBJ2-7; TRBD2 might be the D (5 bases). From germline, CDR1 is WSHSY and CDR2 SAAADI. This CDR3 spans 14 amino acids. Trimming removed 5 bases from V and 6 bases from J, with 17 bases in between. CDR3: CASSRGYERLEQYF. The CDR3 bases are TGCGCCAGCAGTAGAGGGTATGAACGGCTCGAGCAGTACTTC.